The rows below give T cell receptor beta chains drawn from one sample of a study of CD8+CD57+ T cells in acquired aplastic anemia. Each CDR3 protein gets one entry after TCRdb re-called the reads with MiXCR. The sample lists about 220,000 distinct CDR3 sequences; 30% to 40% were seen once. What was sequenced was sorted CD4+, CD8+, or CD8+CD57+ T cells (not recorded which) from PBMCs. These receptors originate from a human donor in good health, serving as a control. The CDR3 runs from the conserved cysteine through the conserved F or W. For some rows the clone size is stated as once, few or many, or as a class when expanded; others skip it.

len,v_gene,abundance,j_gene,CDR3aa
13,TRBV20-1,.,TRBJ1-3,CIATDGLGNTIYF
15,TRBV5-1,.,TRBJ2-7,CASSSLGLAVHEQYF
16,TRBV11-2,few,TRBJ1-1,CASSAGLTFTYTEAFF
12,TRBV10-2,.,TRBJ2-3,CASSGVADTQYF
17,TRBV19,.,TRBJ2-3,CASRNPPGTRASDTQYF
15,TRBV19,once,TRBJ2-1,CASSPNDRSYTEQFF
13,TRBV19,many,TRBJ2-3,CASSRRGTDTQYF
14,TRBV20-1,many,TRBJ2-5,CSASDRKRWETQYF
14,TRBV5-5,.,TRBJ2-7,CASSLRQGAHEQYF
15,TRBV15,many,TRBJ1-2,CATSRDLDRNYGYTF
16,TRBV7-9,many,TRBJ2-7,CASSLGRRRFTYEQYF
14,TRBV3-1,.,TRBJ2-7,CASSQDIWSYEQYF
15,TRBV12-5,.,TRBJ1-1,CASGGQGLGITEAFF